This T cell receptor (beta chain) is from a study of Ad26.COV2.S vaccination and SARS-CoV-2 variants. As for the study in general: Sample donor was a member of the COV1001 Ad26.COV2.S trial arm.

CDR1 is LGHDT and CDR2 is YNNKEL in the germline V gene (reference sequence). The CDR3 loop spans 14 amino acids. V gave up 8 bases and J gave up 5 bases, with 16 bases separating them. Here immunoSEQ multiplex PCR was the method, and the copy in TCRdb shows in-frame clones only, minus some. The sample shows about 680,000 clones, roughly 90% of them seen only once. This clone was observed a few times. Treatment noted: approximately 18 received Ad26.COV2.S at low or high dose, single or two shots; 5 received placebo; per-sample allocation not given. Samples were taken on day 63 after the first vaccine or placebo injection.

V gene TRBV3-1 (or the pseudogene TRBV3-2) combines with J gene TRBJ1-5; D not certain. The sample consisted of peripheral blood, taken in a trial of Ad26.COV2.S vaccine versus placebo. This receptor was taken from a person between 18 and 65 years old who received the Ad26.COV2.S COVID-19 vaccine or a placebo. CDR3 DNA sequence: TGTGCCAGCGGGCTTTCCGGGGTGGATCAGCCCCAGCATTTT. It yields the protein CASGLSGVDQPQHF.